These 28 T cell receptor beta chains share one sample of origin, sequenced in a study of T cells of healthy individuals. TCRdb re-analysed the 5' RACE reads in MiXCR, keeping a single row per CDR3 protein. The sample shows roughly 87,000 distinct CDR3 sequences, approximately 15% of them seen only once. The receptors were gathered from a human donor in good health.

The sample holds a few counts of this clonotype. This chain joins TRBV7-2 and TRBJ2-7; 12 nucleotides line up with TRBD2. The trim removed 5 bases at V and 1 base at J, leaving 6 bases unmatched. The CDR3 contains 16 residues. The germline gives CDR1 SGHTA, CDR2 FQGNSA. The CDR3 nucleotides are TGTGCCAGCAGCCTCGGACTAGCGGGGAGGTCCTACGAGCAGTACTTC. Translating it yields CASSLGLAGRSYEQYF.

V usage is TRBV29-1 and J usage is TRBJ2-1; 12 bases align to TRBD2. The germline gives CDR1 SQVTM, CDR2 ANQGSEA. CDR3 length: 17 amino acids. The ends lost 4 bases at V and 0 bases at J; junction bases unmatched: 7. CDR3 protein: CSVVASGGVRSYNEQFF. CDR3 bases: TGCAGCGTTGTGGCTAGCGGGGGGGTACGCTCCTACAATGAGCAGTTCTTC.

In its sample, this clonotype was seen a few times. This chain links TRBV29-1 with TRBJ2-7; D is uncertain. Germline V gene lookup returns CDR1 SQVTM and CDR2 ANQGSEA. The CDR3 loop spans 11 amino acids. The ends were cut back, 5 bases at V and 6 bases at J, with 11 bases in the middle. The chain's CDR3 is CSVISLGEQYF. The CDR3, as DNA: TGCAGCGTTATCTCTCTGGGCGAGCAGTACTTC.

The chain combines TRBV27 with TRBJ1-1, with D unclear. Deletions cut 5 bases from V and 6 bases from J, with 13 bases between. From germline, CDR1 is MNHEY and CDR2 SMNVEV (reference sequence). CDR3 length equals 13 residues. The CDR3 loop is CASSGKPSSEAFF. The CDR3 DNA sequence: TGTGCCAGCAGTGGCAAGCCTAGTTCTGAAGCTTTCTTT.

The CDR3 region has the DNA TGTGCCAGCAGTGAAGGGGTGGGATCCTACGAGCAGTACTTC. Translation gives CASSEGVGSYEQYF. This chain connects TRBV6-1 to TRBJ2-7, with D uncertain. Germline loops: CDR1 MNHNS, CDR2 SASEGT. The CDR3 contains 14 residues. V was trimmed by 1 base and J by 1 base, leaving 8 bases between them.

This clonotype showed up many times. The gene calls are TRBV28 and TRBJ1-5; 7 bases are a match to TRBD1. Germline CDR1 and CDR2: MDHEN and SYDVKM. Trimming removed 6 bases from V and 6 bases from J; junction bases left unmatched: 14. The CDR3 loop spans 16 amino acids. CDR3 DNA sequence: TGTGCCAGCAGCCCGATTACGTGGCAGGGGGGTCAGCCCCAGCATTTT. Translation: CASSPITWQGGQPQHF.

The chain recombines TRBV7-8 with TRBJ2-2; perhaps TRBD1 as D (5 bases). V was shortened by 3 bases and J by 4 bases, with 9 bases between the two germline ends. CDR1 is SGHVS, CDR2 FQNEAQ, per germline. The CDR3 runs 14 residues. CDR3 amino acids: CASSLTAFTGELFF. The CDR3, as DNA: TGTGCCAGCAGCTTGACAGCGTTCACCGGGGAGCTGTTTTTT.

The chain links TRBV19 to TRBJ1-2; maybe TRBD1 (6 bases). CDR3 length: 13 amino acids. Germline CDR1 reads LNHDA; CDR2 reads SQIVND (reference sequence). Trimming shortened V by 3 bases and J by 3 bases, and 8 bases separated the two germline ends. CDR3 protein: CASSITGHYGYTF. Written as DNA, the CDR3 is TGTGCCAGTAGTATCACAGGGCACTATGGCTACACCTTC.

The chain has TRBV15 and TRBJ2-5, with a possible D match to TRBD1 (5 bases). This CDR3 has 19 residues. Trimming shortened V by 0 bases and J by 0 bases, and 20 bases separated the two germline ends. Germline loops: CDR1 LNHNV, CDR2 YYDKDF (reference sequence). The CDR3 sequence: CATSRDWVNTGAYQETQYF. The CDR3 nucleotides read TGTGCCACCAGCAGAGATTGGGTGAACACTGGGGCGTACCAAGAGACCCAGTACTTC.

By share, this clonotype ranks as medium-sized (0.01 to 0.1%). V and J are TRBV27 and TRBJ1-5; TRBD1 is a possible D gene (5 bases). The V and J ends lost 4 bases and 0 bases respectively, with 10 bases between them. From germline, CDR1 is MNHEY and CDR2 SMNVEV (reference sequence). The CDR3 spans 15 residues. CDR3 nucleotides: TGTGCCAGCAGTTCGACAGTTTATAGCAATCAGCCCCAGCATTTT. Translation: CASSSTVYSNQPQHF.

This rearrangement joins TRBV6-2 or TRBV6-3 to TRBJ1-2; 8 nucleotides align to TRBD1. CDR3 length: 14 amino acids. The J segment lost 5 bases and the V segment lost 7 bases, leaving 9 bases of the junction unmatched. CDR1 and CDR2 from the germline V gene are MNHEY and SVGEGT. CDR3 coding DNA: TGTGCCAGCAAGTTACGGGGGACAGGATATGGCTACACCTTC. Protein sequence: CASKLRGTGYGYTF.

This clonotype was counted many times. The rearrangement links TRBV11-2 to TRBJ1-6; 8 positions match TRBD1. V lost 4 bases and J lost 7; bases outside the gene matches: 9. This CDR3 region has 16 residues. Germline loops: CDR1 SGHAT, CDR2 FQNNGV. For the CDR3, the DNA is TGTGCCAGCAGCTACCTCAGGACAGGGCGAAATTCACCCCTCCACTTT. Protein product: CASSYLRTGRNSPLHF.

This chain uses TRBV20-1 with TRBJ2-5; D tentatively fits TRBD1 or TRBD2 (5 bases each). The V end lost 6 bases, the J end lost 2 bases, and 16 bases lay between the germline ends. This CDR3 has 14 amino acids. From germline, CDR1 is DFQATT and CDR2 SNEGSKA (reference sequence). The CDR3 reads CSAQGVLGQETQYF. The CDR3 region has the DNA TGCAGTGCCCAGGGAGTTTTGGGTCAAGAGACCCAGTACTTC.

In this sample, this clonotype turned up many times. The CDR3 bases are TGTGCCACCAGTGATTCGGGACTGCAGAATTCACCCCTCCACTTT. This gives the protein CATSDSGLQNSPLHF. The V call is TRBV24-1, the J call TRBJ1-6, with a weak D call TRBD1 (5 bases). With 2 bases removed from V and 7 bases from J, the gap between germline ends came to 11 bases. Germline V gene data show CDR1 as KGHDR and CDR2 as SFDVKD. The CDR3 is 15 residues long.

The chain is built from TRBV5-6 and TRBJ1-5; 7 nucleotides match TRBD1. The CDR3 spans 15 residues. V trimming: 1 base; J trimming: 1 base; junction bases outside the gene matches: 2. Germline V gene data show CDR1 as SGHDT and CDR2 as YYEEEE. The CDR3 DNA is TGTGCCAGCAGCTTGAGGGGGCTAAGCAATCAGCCCCAGCATTTT. It specifies CASSLRGLSNQPQHF.

Comments on this clonotype: A much more abundant neighbour one base away suggests this may be a read error. The CDR3 nucleotides read TGTGCCAGCAGCTCGCTCGAGACGGGGGTAAATGAAAAACTGATTTTT. Amino acid sequence: CASSSLETGVNEKLIF. The chain joins TRBV7-9 to TRBJ1-4; D may be TRBD1 (5 bases). This CDR3 is 16 amino acids long. The germline CDR1 and CDR2 sequences are SEHNR and FQNEAQ (reference sequence).

The chain carries TRBV28 and TRBJ2-6; perhaps TRBD1 as D (5 bases). CDR1 is MDHEN and CDR2 is SYDVKM in the germline V gene. The V and J ends lost 3 bases and 2 bases respectively, with 8 bases between them. This CDR3 is built from 15 residues. This CDR3 reads CASSFPRAGANVLTF. The CDR3 region has the DNA TGTGCCAGCAGTTTCCCCAGGGCTGGGGCCAACGTCCTGACTTTC.

The J gene is TRBJ2-3, the V gene TRBV10-3; D might be TRBD2 (6 bases). CDR1 and CDR2 (germline): ENHRY, SYGVKD. The ends were cut back, 0 bases at V and 1 base at J, with 11 bases in the middle. CDR3 length equals 16 residues. The CDR3 DNA reads TGTGCCATCAGTGAGTCTGGGGGAGGAGGCACAGATACGCAGTATTTT. It yields the protein CAISESGGGGTDTQYF.

This clonotype was counted many times. This chain connects TRBV12-3 or TRBV12-4 to TRBJ2-7, with D possibly matching TRBD1 (5 bases). The CDR3 is 12 residues long. The ends were cut back, 6 bases at V and 1 base at J, with 7 bases in the middle. CDR3 DNA: TGTGCCAGCAGAGCAGGGTCCTACGAGCAGTACTTC. This translates into CASRAGSYEQYF.

The rearrangement links TRBV27 to TRBJ2-7; 7 bases align to TRBD1. The CDR3 extends over 13 amino acids. Germline V gene data show CDR1 as MNHEY and CDR2 as SMNVEV (reference sequence). The ends lost 8 bases at V and 5 bases at J; junction bases unmatched: 9. The chain's CDR3 is CASEATGRHEQYF. In nucleotides, the CDR3 is TGTGCCAGCGAGGCGACAGGGAGACACGAGCAGTACTTC.

This rearrangement joins TRBV28 to TRBJ1-2; D unclear. The CDR3 loop spans 14 amino acids. V shed 6 bases and J shed 5 bases, with 16 bases lying between them. Germline CDR1 MDHEN, CDR2 SYDVKM. CDR3 sequence reads: CASSLRNGPYGYTF. CDR3 coding DNA: TGTGCCAGCAGCCTGAGGAACGGTCCGTATGGCTACACCTTC.

This clonotype has at least ten counts. The V gene is TRBV4-3, the J gene TRBJ2-1, with 9 bases matching TRBD2. CDR3 length: 18 amino acids. The germline V gene encodes CDR1 LGHNA and CDR2 YSLEER. J was trimmed by 2 bases and V by 4 bases; bases with no gene match: 12. The CDR3 DNA is TGCGCCAGCAGCCCGCAATTAGGGGCTAGCGGGACCTACAATGAGCAGTTCTTC. This encodes CASSPQLGASGTYNEQFF.

This chain joins TRBV7-9 and TRBJ2-1; the match to TRBD2 covers 13 bases. Germline V gives CDR1 SEHNR, CDR2 FQNEAQ (reference sequence). The length of the CDR3 is 19 residues. Trimming at V came to 1 base and at J to 5 bases, leaving 11 bases not matched to a gene. The CDR3, as DNA: TGTGCCAGCAGCTTAGAGACCCTAGGACTAGCGGGAGATAACAATGAGCAGTTCTTC. Translated: CASSLETLGLAGDNNEQFF. The variable domain in full, completed from reference TRBV7-9 and TRBJ2-1, reads DTGVSQNPRHKITKRGQNVTFRCDPISEHNRLYWYRQTLGQGPEFLTYFQNEAQLEKSRLLSDRFSAERPKGSFSTLEIQRTEQGDSAMYLCASSLETLGLAGDNNEQFFGPGTRLTVL.

The V and J genes are TRBV9 and TRBJ2-3; no reliable D call. The CDR3 length is 13 residues. Per germline, CDR1 SGDLS and CDR2 YYNGEE. V was shortened by 3 bases and J by 0 bases, with 5 bases between the two germline ends. The CDR3 DNA is TGTGCCAGCAGCGCCCTAAGCACAGATACGCAGTATTTT. Protein product: CASSALSTDTQYF. The full variable domain, with the rest looked up from reference TRBV9 and TRBJ2-3, is DSGVTQTPKHLITATGQRVTLRCSPRSGDLSVYWYQQSLDQGLQFLIQYYNGEERAKGNILERFSAQQFPDLHSELNLSSLELGDSALYFCASSALSTDTQYFGPGTRLTVL.

The table lists this clonotype with a few counts. The rearrangement links TRBV28 to TRBJ1-4; D gene ambiguous. The CDR3 is made up of 12 amino acids. The germline CDR1 and CDR2 sequences are MDHEN and SYDVKM. Trimming cost V 5 bases and J 6 bases, with 7 bases left between them. The CDR3 DNA follows: TGTGCCAGCAGTCGGGGAGATGAAAAACTGTTTTTT. This translates into CASSRGDEKLFF.

The rearrangement uses TRBV18 and TRBJ1-4; no clear D gene. V was pared by 3 bases and J by 2 bases, with 7 bases between. CDR1 is KGHSH, CDR2 LQKENI, per germline. The CDR3 covers 14 residues. CDR3 coding DNA: TGTGCCAGCTCACCGGGAGGGACTAATGAAAAACTGTTTTTT. The encoded protein is CASSPGGTNEKLFF.

There are a few counts of this clonotype. The chain uses TRBV20-1 and TRBJ2-7; D is unclear. This CDR3 region has 11 residues. V lost 6 bases to trimming and J lost 0 bases, with 6 bases between them. Germline CDR1 reads DFQATT; CDR2 reads SNEGSKA (reference sequence). The CDR3 region is CSAQVSYEQYF. The CDR3 DNA is TGCAGTGCCCAAGTCTCCTACGAGCAGTACTTC.

This chain joins TRBV7-9 and TRBJ2-7, with a tentative D call TRBD1 (5 bases). Germline lookup yields CDR1 SEHNR and CDR2 FQNEAQ (reference sequence). V lost 5 bases and J 7 bases, leaving 12 bases between the germline ends. CDR3 size: 12 residues. The CDR3 nucleotides are TGTGCCAGCAGCCTCCGAAAGGGGGAGCAGTACTTC. Its translation is CASSLRKGEQYF.